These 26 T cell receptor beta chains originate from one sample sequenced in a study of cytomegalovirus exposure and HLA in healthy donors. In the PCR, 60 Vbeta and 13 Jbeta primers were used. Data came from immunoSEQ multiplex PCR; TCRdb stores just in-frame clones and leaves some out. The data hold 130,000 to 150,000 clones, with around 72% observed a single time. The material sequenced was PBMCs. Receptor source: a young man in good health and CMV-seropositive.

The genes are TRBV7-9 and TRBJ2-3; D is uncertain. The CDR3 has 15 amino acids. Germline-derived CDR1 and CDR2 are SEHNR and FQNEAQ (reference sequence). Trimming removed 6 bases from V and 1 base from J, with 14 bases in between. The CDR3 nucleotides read TGTGCCAGCAGTCGAGAACAAGGAGGCACAGATACGCAGTATTTT. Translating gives CASSREQGGTDTQYF.

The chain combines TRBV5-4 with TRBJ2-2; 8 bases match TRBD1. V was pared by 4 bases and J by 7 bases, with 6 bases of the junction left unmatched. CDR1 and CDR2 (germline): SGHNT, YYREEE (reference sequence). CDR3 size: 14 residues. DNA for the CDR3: TGTGCCAGCAGCCAAGGGACAGGCATCGGGGAGCTGTTTTTT. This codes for CASSQGTGIGELFF.

The CDR3 coding sequence is TGCGCCAGCAGCGAAGGTCCCGGCGGGGGGGTTAACGAGCAGTACTTC. It yields the protein CASSEGPGGGVNEQYF. The V and J genes are TRBV5-1 and TRBJ2-7; 9 nucleotides agree with TRBD2. The CDR3 runs 16 residues. The V segment lost 4 bases and the J segment 5 bases; nucleotides outside the gene matches: 13. In germline, CDR1 is SGHRS, CDR2 YFSETQ.

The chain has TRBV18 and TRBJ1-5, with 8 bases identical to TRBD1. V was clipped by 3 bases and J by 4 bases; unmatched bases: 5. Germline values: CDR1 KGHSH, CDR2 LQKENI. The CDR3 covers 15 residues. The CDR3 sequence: CASSPWTGRNQPQHF. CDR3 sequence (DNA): TGTGCCAGCTCACCCTGGACAGGGAGGAATCAGCCCCAGCATTTT.

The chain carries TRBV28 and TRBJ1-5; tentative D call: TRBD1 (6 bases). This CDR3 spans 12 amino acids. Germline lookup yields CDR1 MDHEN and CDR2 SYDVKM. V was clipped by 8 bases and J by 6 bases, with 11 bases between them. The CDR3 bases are TGTGCCAGCCTCAGGGGTTCTCAGCCCCAGCATTTT. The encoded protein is CASLRGSQPQHF.

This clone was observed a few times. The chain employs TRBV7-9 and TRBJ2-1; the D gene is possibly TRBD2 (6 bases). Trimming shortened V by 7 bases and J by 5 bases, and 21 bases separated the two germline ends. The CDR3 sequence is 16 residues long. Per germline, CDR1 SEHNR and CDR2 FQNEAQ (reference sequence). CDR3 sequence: CASIPPGRGTDNEQFF. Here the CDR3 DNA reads TGTGCCAGCATCCCCCCGGGGCGGGGTACTGACAATGAGCAGTTCTTC.

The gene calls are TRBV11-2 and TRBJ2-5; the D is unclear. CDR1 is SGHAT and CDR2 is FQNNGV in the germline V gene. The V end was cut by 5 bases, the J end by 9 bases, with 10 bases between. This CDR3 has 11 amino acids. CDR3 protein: CASSLWSAQYF. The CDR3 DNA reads TGTGCCAGCAGCCTGTGGTCGGCCCAGTACTTC.

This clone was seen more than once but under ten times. In DNA form, the CDR3 reads TGTGCCATCAGTGATCCCCCAAGCAATCAGCCCCAGCATTTT. The encoded protein is CAISDPPSNQPQHF. The J gene is TRBJ1-5, the V gene TRBV10-3, with D hard to call. The CDR3 contains 14 residues. CDR1 ENHRY and CDR2 SYGVKD come from the germline V gene. V gave up 3 bases and J gave up 1 base, with 7 bases separating them.

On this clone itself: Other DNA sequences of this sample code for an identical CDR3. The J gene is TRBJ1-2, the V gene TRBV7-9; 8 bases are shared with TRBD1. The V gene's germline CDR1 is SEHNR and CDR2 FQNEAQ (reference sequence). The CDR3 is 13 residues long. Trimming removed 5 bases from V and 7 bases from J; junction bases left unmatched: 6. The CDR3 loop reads CASSPTGGGGYTF. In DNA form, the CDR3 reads TGTGCCAGCAGCCCAACAGGGGGAGGTGGCTACACCTTC.

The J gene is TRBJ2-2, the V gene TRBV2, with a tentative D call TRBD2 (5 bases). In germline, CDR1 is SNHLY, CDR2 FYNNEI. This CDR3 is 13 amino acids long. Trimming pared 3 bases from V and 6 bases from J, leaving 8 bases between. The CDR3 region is CASSDRGAGELFF. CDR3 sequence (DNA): TGTGCCAGCAGTGACCGGGGTGCCGGGGAGCTGTTTTTT.

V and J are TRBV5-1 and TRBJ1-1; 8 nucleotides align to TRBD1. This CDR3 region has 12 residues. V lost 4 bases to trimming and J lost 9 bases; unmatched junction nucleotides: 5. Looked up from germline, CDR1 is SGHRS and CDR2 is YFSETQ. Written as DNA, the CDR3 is TGCGCCAGCAGCCCCGGACAGGGTAAAGCTTTCTTT. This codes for CASSPGQGKAFF.

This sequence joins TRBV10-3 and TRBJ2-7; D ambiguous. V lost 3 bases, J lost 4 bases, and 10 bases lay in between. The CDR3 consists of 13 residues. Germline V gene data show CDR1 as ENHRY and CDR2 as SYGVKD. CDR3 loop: CAISEDTRYEQYF. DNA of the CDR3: TGTGCCATCAGTGAAGATACCAGATACGAGCAGTACTTC.

The CDR3 region is CASSPPAGPLEQYF. The CDR3 DNA reads as TGTGCCAGCAGCCCCCCGGCGGGGCCCCTCGAGCAGTACTTC. The genes are TRBV11-2 and TRBJ2-7; D perhaps matches TRBD2 (6 bases). Trimming shortened V by 5 bases and J by 6 bases, and 17 bases separated the two germline ends. Germline CDR1 and CDR2: SGHAT and FQNNGV. The CDR3 is 14 amino acids.

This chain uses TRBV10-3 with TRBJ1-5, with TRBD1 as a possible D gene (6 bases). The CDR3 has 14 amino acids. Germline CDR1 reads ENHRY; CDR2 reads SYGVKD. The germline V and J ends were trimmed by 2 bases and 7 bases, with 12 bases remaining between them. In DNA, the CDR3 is TGTGCCATCAGTGAGCTTCCAGGGGAGCAGCCCCAGCATTTT. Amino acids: CAISELPGEQPQHF.

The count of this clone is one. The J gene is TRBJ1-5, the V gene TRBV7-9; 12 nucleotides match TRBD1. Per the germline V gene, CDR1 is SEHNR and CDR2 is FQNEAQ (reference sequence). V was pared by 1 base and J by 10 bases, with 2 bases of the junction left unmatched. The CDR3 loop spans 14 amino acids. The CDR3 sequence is CASSLEGTGGPQHF. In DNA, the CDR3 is TGTGCCAGCAGCTTAGAAGGGACAGGGGGCCCCCAGCATTTT.

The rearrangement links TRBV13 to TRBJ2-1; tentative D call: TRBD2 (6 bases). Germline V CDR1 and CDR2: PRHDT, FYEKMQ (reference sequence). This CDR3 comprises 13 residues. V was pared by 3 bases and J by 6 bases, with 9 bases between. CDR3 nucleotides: TGTGCCAGCAGCTTTGGAGGGAGCAATGAGCAGTTCTTC. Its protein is CASSFGGSNEQFF.

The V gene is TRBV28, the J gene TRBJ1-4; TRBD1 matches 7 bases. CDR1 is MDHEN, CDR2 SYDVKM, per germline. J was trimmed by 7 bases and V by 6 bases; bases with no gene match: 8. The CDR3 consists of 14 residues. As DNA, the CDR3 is TGTGCCAGCAGCCGAACAGGGGTGGGTGAAAAACTGTTTTTT. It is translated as CASSRTGVGEKLFF.

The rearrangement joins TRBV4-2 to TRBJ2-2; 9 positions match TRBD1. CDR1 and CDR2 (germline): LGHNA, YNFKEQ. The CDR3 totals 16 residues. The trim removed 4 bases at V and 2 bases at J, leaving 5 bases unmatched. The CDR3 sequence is CASSLNRGRNTGELFF. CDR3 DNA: TGTGCCAGCAGCCTCAACAGGGGGCGCAACACCGGGGAGCTGTTTTTT.

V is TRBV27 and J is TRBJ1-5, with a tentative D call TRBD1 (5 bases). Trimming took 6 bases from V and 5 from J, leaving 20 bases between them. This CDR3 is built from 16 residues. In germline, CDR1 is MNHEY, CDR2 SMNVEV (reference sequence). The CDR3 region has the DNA TGTGCCAGCAGCTTCCGTTGGCAGGGTTGGGATCAGCCCCAGCATTTT. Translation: CASSFRWQGWDQPQHF.

The CDR3 is CASSKGTDYGYTF. In DNA, the CDR3 is TGTGCCAGCAGCAAAGGGACAGATTATGGCTACACCTTC. The chain employs TRBV21-1 and TRBJ1-2; the D segment call TRBD1 is taken from the table without a DNA check. TRBV21-1 is given as a pseudogene. The CDR3 loop spans 13 amino acids.

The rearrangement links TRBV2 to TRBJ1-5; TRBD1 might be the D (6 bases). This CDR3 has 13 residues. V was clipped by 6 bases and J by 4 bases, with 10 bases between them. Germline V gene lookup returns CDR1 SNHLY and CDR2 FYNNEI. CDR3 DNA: TGTGCCAGCAGCTCCACAGGGAATCAGCCCCAGCATTTT. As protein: CASSSTGNQPQHF. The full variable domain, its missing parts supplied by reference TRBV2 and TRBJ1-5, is EPEVTQTPSHQVTQMGQEVILRCVPISNHLYFYWYRQILGQKVEFLVSFYNNEISEKSEIFDDQFSVERPDGSNFTLKIRSTKLEDSAMYFCASSSTGNQPQHFGDGTRLSIL.

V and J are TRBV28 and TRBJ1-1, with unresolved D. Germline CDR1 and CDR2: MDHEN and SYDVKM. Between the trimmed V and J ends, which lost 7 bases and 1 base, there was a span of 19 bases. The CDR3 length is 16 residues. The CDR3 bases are TGTGCCAGCACCCTGGGCTTGGGAGGAGGGAACACTGAAGCTTTCTTT. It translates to CASTLGLGGGNTEAFF.

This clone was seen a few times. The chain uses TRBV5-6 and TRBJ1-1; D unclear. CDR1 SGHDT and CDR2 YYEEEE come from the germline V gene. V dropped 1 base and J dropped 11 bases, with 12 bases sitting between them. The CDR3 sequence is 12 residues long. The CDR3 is CASSLRRVGAFF. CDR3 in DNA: TGTGCCAGCAGCTTGAGGAGGGTCGGTGCTTTCTTT.

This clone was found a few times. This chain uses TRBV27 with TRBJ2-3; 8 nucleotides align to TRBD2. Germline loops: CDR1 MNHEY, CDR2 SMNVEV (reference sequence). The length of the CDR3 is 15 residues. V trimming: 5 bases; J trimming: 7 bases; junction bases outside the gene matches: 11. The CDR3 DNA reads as TGTGCCAGCAGTAAAGCGGGAGAGGCCAGATATACGCAGTATTTT. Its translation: CASSKAGEARYTQYF.

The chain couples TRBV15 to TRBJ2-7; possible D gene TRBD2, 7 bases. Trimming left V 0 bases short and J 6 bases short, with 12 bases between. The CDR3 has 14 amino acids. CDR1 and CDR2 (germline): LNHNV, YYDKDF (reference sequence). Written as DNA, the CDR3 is TGTGCCACCAGCAGAGATAGGGGGGGTTCCGAGCAGTACTTC. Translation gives CATSRDRGGSEQYF.

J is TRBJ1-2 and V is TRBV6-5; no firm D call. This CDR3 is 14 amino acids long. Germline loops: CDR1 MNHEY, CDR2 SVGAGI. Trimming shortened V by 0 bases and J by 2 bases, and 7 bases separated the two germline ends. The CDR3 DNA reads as TGTGCCAGCAGTTACTCGCCGGAGAACTATGGCTACACCTTC. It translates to CASSYSPENYGYTF.